The sequence of this TCR beta chain was determined in a study of T cell responses to AZD1222 COVID-19 vaccine. Regarding this clone: Its matching antigen is unknown.

Trimming cost V 5 bases and J 1 base, with 8 bases left between them. Germline CDR1 is SQVTM and CDR2 is ANQGSEA. The CDR3 contains 13 residues. Profiled with immunoSEQ multiplex PCR; TCRdb holds only in-frame clones, not every one. The sample shows about 100,000 clones, approximately 86% of them seen only once. Overall study findings and caveats: At 160-218 and 743-854, vaccine-associated CD4 TCRs were dominant, and they spanned spike. Females outnumbered males among donors, who were mostly white British; clonal diversity was possibly underestimated.

This TCR was sampled from an adult who received the MenACWY meningococcal vaccine as a control. The rearrangement links TRBV29-1 to TRBJ2-2; D might be TRBD1 (5 bases). Specimen: peripheral blood, collected 28 days after the second dose of the MenACWY control vaccine. CDR3 in DNA: TGCAGCGTTTCACAGGTGAACACCGGGGAGCTGTTTTTT. Protein: CSVSQVNTGELFF.